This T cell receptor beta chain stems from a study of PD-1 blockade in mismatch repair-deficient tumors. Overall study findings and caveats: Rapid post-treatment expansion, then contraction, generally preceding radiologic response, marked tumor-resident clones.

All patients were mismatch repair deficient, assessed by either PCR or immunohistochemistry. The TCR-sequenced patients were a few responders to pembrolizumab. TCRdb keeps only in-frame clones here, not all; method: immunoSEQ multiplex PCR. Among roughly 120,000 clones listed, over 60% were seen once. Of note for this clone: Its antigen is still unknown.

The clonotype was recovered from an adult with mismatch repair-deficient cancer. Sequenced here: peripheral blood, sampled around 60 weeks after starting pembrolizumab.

The chain's CDR3 is CASRSGQSTNEKLFF. The CDR3 coding sequence is TGTGCCAGTAGATCTGGACAGTCTACTAATGAAAAACTGTTTTTT. The gene calls are TRBV19 and TRBJ1-4; D may be TRBD1 (6 bases). Germline V gene sequence: CDR1 LNHDA, CDR2 SQIVND (reference sequence). The CDR3 is 15 residues long. V gave up 6 bases and J gave up 2 bases, with 13 bases separating them.